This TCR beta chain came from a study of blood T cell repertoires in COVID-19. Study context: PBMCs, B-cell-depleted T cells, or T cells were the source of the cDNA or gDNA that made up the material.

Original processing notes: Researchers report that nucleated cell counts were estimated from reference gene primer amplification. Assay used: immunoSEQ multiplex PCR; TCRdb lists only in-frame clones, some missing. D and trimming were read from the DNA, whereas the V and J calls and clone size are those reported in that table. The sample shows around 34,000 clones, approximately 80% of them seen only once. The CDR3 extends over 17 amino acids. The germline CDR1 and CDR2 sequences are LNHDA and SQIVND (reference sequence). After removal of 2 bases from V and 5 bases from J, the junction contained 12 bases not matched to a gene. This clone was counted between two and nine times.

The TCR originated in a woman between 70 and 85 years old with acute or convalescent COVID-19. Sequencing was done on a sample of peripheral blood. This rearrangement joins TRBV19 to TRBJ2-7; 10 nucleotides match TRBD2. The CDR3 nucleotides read TGTGCCAGTAGTATAACCCCAGGACTAGCGGTCCGGGACGAGCAGTACTTC. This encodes CASSITPGLAVRDEQYF.